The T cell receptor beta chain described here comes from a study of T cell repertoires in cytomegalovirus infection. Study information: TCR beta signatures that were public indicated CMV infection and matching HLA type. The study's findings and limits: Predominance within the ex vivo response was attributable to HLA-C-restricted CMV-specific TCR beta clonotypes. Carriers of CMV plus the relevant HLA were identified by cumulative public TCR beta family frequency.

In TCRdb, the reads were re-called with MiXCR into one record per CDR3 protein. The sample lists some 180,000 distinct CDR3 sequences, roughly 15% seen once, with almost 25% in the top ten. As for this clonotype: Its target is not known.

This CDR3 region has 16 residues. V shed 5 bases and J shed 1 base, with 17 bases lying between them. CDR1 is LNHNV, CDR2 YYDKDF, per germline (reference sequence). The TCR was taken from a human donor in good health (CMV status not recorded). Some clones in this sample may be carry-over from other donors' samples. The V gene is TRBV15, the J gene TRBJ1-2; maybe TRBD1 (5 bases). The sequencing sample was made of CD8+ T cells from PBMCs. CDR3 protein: CATSGAGAHFNYGYTF. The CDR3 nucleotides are TGTGCCACCAGCGGGGCTGGGGCCCATTTTAACTATGGCTACACCTTC.